The 29 T cell receptor beta chains presented below share a single source sample, sequenced in a study of stem cell transplantation in POMP-related autoinflammatory disease. Libraries were prepared by immunoSEQ multiplex PCR; TCRdb keeps only in-frame clonotypes and omits some of them. Here the sample spans 6,000 to 7,000 clones, 80% to 85% being singletons. Sequences were obtained from a CXCR5-defined cell subset from PBMCs. The source of these receptors is a human donor in good health.

The chain links TRBV21-1 to TRBJ2-3; TRBD2, the table's D call, was not compared with the DNA. TRBV21-1 is reported as a pseudogene. The CDR3 totals 13 residues. CDR3: CASSKSLTDTQYF. The CDR3 coding sequence is TGTGCCAGCAGCAAATCCCTCACAGATACGCAGTATTTT.

The genes are TRBV7-8 and TRBJ1-2, with TRBD1 as a possible D gene (5 bases). Germline CDR1 and CDR2: SGHVS and FQNEAQ. The CDR3 totals 14 residues. Between the trimmed V and J ends, which lost 1 base and 3 bases, there was a span of 9 bases. The DNA for the CDR3 is TGTGCCAGCAGCTTAGGAAGAGGGGACTATGGCTACACCTTC. Translation gives CASSLGRGDYGYTF.

This clone was recorded a few times. Written as DNA, the CDR3 is TGTGCCAGCGCATGGACTGCGCTGAATTCACCCCTCCACTTT. Its protein is CASAWTALNSPLHF. The chain is built from TRBV5-6 and TRBJ1-6; no clear D. CDR3 length: 14 residues. The germline gives CDR1 SGHDT, CDR2 YYEEEE. Trimming left V 7 bases short and J 7 bases short, with 15 bases between. The variable domain in full, completed from reference TRBV5-6 and TRBJ1-6, reads DAGVTQSPTHLIKTRGQQVTLRCSPKSGHDTVSWYQQALGQGPQFIFQYYEEEERQRGNFPDRFSGHQFPNYSSELNVNALLLGDSALYLCASAWTALNSPLHFGNGTRLTVT.

This clone was counted between two and nine times. The V gene is TRBV18, the J gene TRBJ1-1; no firm D call. The CDR3 runs to 15 residues. Germline V CDR1 and CDR2: KGHSH, LQKENI. Trimming removed 3 bases from V and 0 bases from J, with 11 bases in between. For the CDR3, the DNA is TGTGCCAGCTCACCGAGCGGAGTAATGAACACTGAAGCTTTCTTT. Amino acid sequence: CASSPSGVMNTEAFF.

The rearrangement links TRBV7-2 to TRBJ1-4; D unresolved. The CDR3 is made up of 16 amino acids. Between the trimmed V and J ends, which lost 2 bases and 0 bases, there was a span of 10 bases. The germline gives CDR1 SGHTA, CDR2 FQGNSA. This CDR3 is CASSLNAPATNEKLFF. CDR3 DNA: TGTGCCAGCAGCTTAAACGCCCCTGCAACTAATGAAAAACTGTTTTTT.

The chain uses TRBV28 and TRBJ2-3; the match to TRBD1 covers 11 bases. The J segment lost 0 bases and the V segment lost 6 bases, leaving 11 bases of the junction unmatched. Germline V gene lookup returns CDR1 MDHEN and CDR2 SYDVKM. The CDR3 sequence is 18 residues long. CDR3 sequence reads: CASSGQGAPAPSTDTQYF. Written as DNA, the CDR3 is TGTGCCAGCAGCGGACAGGGGGCCCCTGCCCCTAGCACAGATACGCAGTATTTT.

This clone was recorded a few times. This sequence joins TRBV27 and TRBJ1-1; D not certain. Trimming took 1 base from V and 5 from J, leaving 8 bases between them. The germline V gene encodes CDR1 MNHEY and CDR2 SMNVEV (reference sequence). The CDR3 has 13 amino acids. In DNA, the CDR3 is TGTGCCAGCAGTTTATTGGGTCAGACTGAAGCTTTCTTT. This gives the protein CASSLLGQTEAFF.

This clone turned up a few times. The DNA of the CDR3 is TGTGCCAGCAGCCCGCAGGCCGGGGAGCTGTTTTTT. Translated: CASSPQAGELFF. V gene TRBV7-7 combines with J gene TRBJ2-2; D not resolved. The CDR3 runs 12 residues. V dropped 5 bases and J dropped 6 bases, with 7 bases sitting between them. From germline, CDR1 is SSHAT and CDR2 FNYEAQ (reference sequence).

This rearrangement joins TRBV5-6 to TRBJ2-3, with D perhaps assigned TRBD1 or TRBD2 (6 bases each). The germline gives CDR1 SGHDT, CDR2 YYEEEE. Trimming cost V 3 bases and J 6 bases, with 23 bases left between them. The CDR3 is 17 residues long. The CDR3 DNA reads as TGTGCCAGCAGCTCCCTAGTCGGGGGCGCGGGTTTTGATACGCAGTATTTT. Residues: CASSSLVGGAGFDTQYF.

This chain connects TRBV5-1 to TRBJ1-2, with TRBD1 identical over 8 bases. The CDR3 runs 13 residues. Germline CDR1 SGHRS, CDR2 YFSETQ. V shed 4 bases and J 4 bases; nucleotides not matched to a gene: 3. The CDR3 region is CASSRDRIYGYTF. The CDR3 nucleotides read TGCGCCAGCAGCCGGGACAGGATCTATGGCTACACCTTC.

The CDR3 bases are TGTGCCAGCAGCCAAGATGCTAGCGGGGGGTCAGATACGCAGTATTTT. It is translated as CASSQDASGGSDTQYF. The rearrangement joins TRBV4-2 to TRBJ2-3; TRBD2 aligns across 11 bases. The J segment lost 4 bases and the V segment lost 0 bases, leaving 3 bases of the junction unmatched. This CDR3 is built from 16 residues. Germline V gives CDR1 LGHNA, CDR2 YNFKEQ.

The chain combines TRBV15 with TRBJ1-5, with D unclear. The germline gives CDR1 LNHNV, CDR2 YYDKDF (reference sequence). The CDR3 is 14 amino acids. Trimming left V 3 bases short and J 6 bases short, with 12 bases between. The CDR3 coding sequence is TGTGCCACCAGCAGCCGCAGGACGGGTCAGCCCCAGCATTTT. Residues: CATSSRRTGQPQHF.

This chain connects TRBV5-4 to TRBJ2-5; TRBD1 agrees at 7 bases. Germline CDR1 reads SGHNT; CDR2 reads YYREEE (reference sequence). V shed 5 bases and J 5 bases; nucleotides not matched to a gene: 9. The CDR3 length is 14 residues. The CDR3: CASSKRGPGETQYF. The DNA of the CDR3 is TGTGCCAGCAGTAAGAGGGGGCCCGGGGAGACCCAGTACTTC.

V usage is TRBV5-4 and J usage is TRBJ2-1; possibly TRBD1 or TRBD2 for D (6 bases each). CDR3 size: 13 residues. The germline V and J ends were trimmed by 4 bases and 6 bases, with 11 bases remaining between them. Germline lookup yields CDR1 SGHNT and CDR2 YYREEE (reference sequence). The CDR3, as DNA: TGTGCCAGCAGCGGGGGGCAGGGCAATGAGCAGTTCTTC. Its translation is CASSGGQGNEQFF.

V gene TRBV7-3 combines with J gene TRBJ2-3; D gene ambiguous. Germline-derived CDR1 and CDR2 are SGHTA and FQGTGA. The CDR3 length is 13 residues. Trimming cost V 5 bases and J 4 bases, with 10 bases left between them. In DNA, the CDR3 is TGTGCCAGCAGCCGCGATCAACCAGATACGCAGTATTTT. It translates to CASSRDQPDTQYF.

This clone is labeled large. This chain links TRBV5-6 with TRBJ1-5; D perhaps matches TRBD1 (5 bases). V lost 0 bases, J lost 5 bases, and 12 bases lay in between. Germline CDR1 SGHDT, CDR2 YYEEEE. CDR3 length: 15 amino acids. The CDR3 region is CASSLAGAPDQPQHF. CDR3 coding DNA: TGTGCCAGCAGCTTGGCCGGGGCCCCAGATCAGCCCCAGCATTTT.

The chain combines TRBV30 with TRBJ2-5; a possible D gene is TRBD2 (5 bases). V was pared by 0 bases and J by 4 bases, with 15 bases between. The germline V gene encodes CDR1 GTSNPN and CDR2 SVGIG (reference sequence). The length of the CDR3 is 15 residues. This CDR3 is CAWSVRGKAGETQYF. CDR3 sequence (DNA): TGTGCCTGGAGTGTTCGGGGAAAGGCGGGAGAGACCCAGTACTTC.

This rearrangement joins TRBV7-9 to TRBJ2-7; unclear D gene. Trimming pared 1 base from V and 3 bases from J, leaving 10 bases between. The CDR3 has 14 amino acids. The germline gives CDR1 SEHNR, CDR2 FQNEAQ (reference sequence). CDR3: CASSLVGPNYEQYF. CDR3 DNA sequence: TGTGCCAGCAGCTTAGTCGGCCCAAACTACGAGCAGTACTTC. Based on the CDR3 plus reference TRBV7-9 and TRBJ2-7, the full variable domain is DTGVSQNPRHKITKRGQNVTFRCDPISEHNRLYWYRQTLGQGPEFLTYFQNEAQLEKSRLLSDRFSAERPKGSFSTLEIQRTEQGDSAMYLCASSLVGPNYEQYFGPGTRLTVT.

The CDR3 region is CASSDNVGAGGYREKLFF. In DNA, the CDR3 is TGTGCCAGCAGTGACAATGTGGGGGCGGGGGGTTATCGTGAAAAACTGTTTTTT. The chain links TRBV6-1 to TRBJ1-4; the D gene is possibly TRBD1 (6 bases). This CDR3 is built from 18 residues. CDR1 MNHNS and CDR2 SASEGT come from the germline V gene. Trimming pared 3 bases from V and 7 bases from J, leaving 24 bases between.

V usage is TRBV29-1 and J usage is TRBJ2-6; maybe TRBD1 (5 bases). This CDR3 contains 13 residues. Trimming removed 6 bases at V and 3 bases at J, with 9 bases between. Looked up from germline, CDR1 is SQVTM and CDR2 is ANQGSEA. The chain's CDR3 is CSVAGYGANVLTF. CDR3 nucleotide sequence: TGCAGCGTCGCAGGGTATGGGGCCAACGTCCTGACTTTC.

CDR3 in DNA: TGCGCCAGCAGCCAGGGCGGGACAGAAAAACTGTTTTTT. Translation gives CASSQGGTEKLFF. V and J are TRBV4-1 and TRBJ1-4; maybe TRBD1 (6 bases). Trimming stripped 3 bases from V and 8 bases from J, with 10 bases between. Germline CDR1 is MGHRA and CDR2 is YSYEKL. The CDR3 runs to 13 residues.

The chain has TRBV30 and TRBJ2-3; weak D call: TRBD2 (5 bases). The CDR3 runs to 13 residues. With 0 bases removed from V and 6 bases from J, the gap between germline ends came to 10 bases. Looked up from germline, CDR1 is GTSNPN and CDR2 is SVGIG (reference sequence). CDR3 sequence: CAWSVLGGDTQYF. CDR3 in DNA: TGTGCCTGGAGTGTACTTGGCGGGGATACGCAGTATTTT.

The V gene is TRBV15, the J gene TRBJ1-3; TRBD1 is a possible D gene (5 bases). Germline V lookup: CDR1 LNHNV, CDR2 YYDKDF (reference sequence). Trimming removed 6 bases from V and 4 bases from J, with 16 bases in between. The CDR3 extends over 15 amino acids. CDR3 coding DNA: TGTGCCACCAGTTCCGGACAAAGGACGGGAAACACCATATATTTT. As protein: CATSSGQRTGNTIYF.

This clone was found a few times. The chain carries TRBV27 and TRBJ1-1, with D maybe TRBD1 (5 bases). The V end was cut by 9 bases, the J end by 6 bases, with 17 bases between. CDR3 length equals 13 residues. CDR1 is MNHEY and CDR2 is SMNVEV in the germline V gene (reference sequence). The CDR3 nucleotides read TGTGCCAGTGCCACCTTAGACAGACCTGAAGCTTTCTTT. Its translation: CASATLDRPEAFF.

V and J are TRBV28 and TRBJ2-4; D is perhaps TRBD2 (6 bases). The V end was cut by 8 bases, the J end by 1 base, with 18 bases between. The germline V gene encodes CDR1 MDHEN and CDR2 SYDVKM. The CDR3 extends over 16 amino acids. Written as DNA, the CDR3 is TGTGCCAGCCGAGATTACAGGAGCGGGGCCAAAAACATTCAGTACTTC. Translating it yields CASRDYRSGAKNIQYF.

The rearrangement links TRBV6-6 to TRBJ2-1; D possibly corresponds to TRBD1 (6 bases). This CDR3 is built from 14 residues. V dropped 7 bases and J dropped 2 bases, with 12 bases sitting between them. Germline V CDR1 and CDR2: MNHNY, SVGAGI (reference sequence). CDR3 nucleotide sequence: TGTGCCAGCACCCACGGGGACACCTACAATGAGCAGTTCTTC. It encodes CASTHGDTYNEQFF.

V usage is TRBV5-4 and J usage is TRBJ2-7; possibly TRBD1 for D (6 bases). The ends were cut back, 4 bases at V and 5 bases at J, with 10 bases in the middle. CDR3 size: 12 residues. Germline V lookup: CDR1 SGHNT, CDR2 YYREEE (reference sequence). The CDR3 nucleotides read TGTGCCAGCAGCCAAGAGGGGGACGAGCAGTACTTC. Amino acid sequence: CASSQEGDEQYF.

In this sample, this clone turned up once. This rearrangement joins TRBV28 to TRBJ1-6; tentative D call: TRBD1 (6 bases). Germline lookup yields CDR1 MDHEN and CDR2 SYDVKM. The length of the CDR3 is 14 residues. The V and J ends lost 5 bases and 14 bases respectively, with 19 bases between them. The DNA for the CDR3 is TGTGCCAGCAGTCCACCACAGGGACCTAGGTCCCTCCACTTT. Residues: CASSPPQGPRSLHF.

The chain couples TRBV6-5 to TRBJ2-1, with 9 positions matching TRBD1. This CDR3 has 15 residues. V shed 5 bases and J 2 bases; nucleotides not matched to a gene: 4. CDR1 is MNHEY and CDR2 is SVGAGI in the germline V gene. The CDR3 sequence: CASSRTGGAYNEQFF. In nucleotides, the CDR3 is TGTGCCAGCAGTCGCACAGGGGGCGCCTACAATGAGCAGTTCTTC.